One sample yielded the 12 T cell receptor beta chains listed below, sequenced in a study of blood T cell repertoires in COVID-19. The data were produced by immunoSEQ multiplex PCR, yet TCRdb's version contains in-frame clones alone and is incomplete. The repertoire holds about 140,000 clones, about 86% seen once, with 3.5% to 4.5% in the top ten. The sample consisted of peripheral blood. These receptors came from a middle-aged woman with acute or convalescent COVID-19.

The CDR3 here is CASTRRGGLSGNTIYF. The CDR3 nucleotides are TGTGCCAGCACCCGACGGGGGGGCCTCTCTGGAAACACCATATATTTT. This chain joins TRBV27 and TRBJ1-3; tentatively, D is TRBD1 (6 bases). V was pared by 7 bases and J by 0 bases, with 16 bases between. The CDR3 covers 16 residues. The germline CDR1 and CDR2 sequences are MNHEY and SMNVEV (reference sequence).

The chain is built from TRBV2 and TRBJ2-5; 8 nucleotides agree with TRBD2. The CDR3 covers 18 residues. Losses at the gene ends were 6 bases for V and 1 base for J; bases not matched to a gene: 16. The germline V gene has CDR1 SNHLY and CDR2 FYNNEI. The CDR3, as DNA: TGTGCCAGCAGGGCTCTTCTGAGCGGGAGAGGGTCCCAAGAGACCCAGTACTTC. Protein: CASRALLSGRGSQETQYF.

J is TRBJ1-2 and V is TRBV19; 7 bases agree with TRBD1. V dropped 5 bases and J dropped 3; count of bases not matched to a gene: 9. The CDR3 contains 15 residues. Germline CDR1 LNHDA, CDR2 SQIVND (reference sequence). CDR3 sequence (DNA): TGTGCCAGTAGTGTTTTCTTTACAGGGGACTATGGCTACACCTTC. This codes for CASSVFFTGDYGYTF.

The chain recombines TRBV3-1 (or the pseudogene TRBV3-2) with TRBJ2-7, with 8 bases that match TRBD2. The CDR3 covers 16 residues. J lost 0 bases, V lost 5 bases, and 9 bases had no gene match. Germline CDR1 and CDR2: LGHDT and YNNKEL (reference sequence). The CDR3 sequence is CASSSALSGSSYEQYF. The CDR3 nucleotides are TGTGCCAGCAGCTCCGCCTTGAGCGGGAGCTCCTACGAGCAGTACTTC.

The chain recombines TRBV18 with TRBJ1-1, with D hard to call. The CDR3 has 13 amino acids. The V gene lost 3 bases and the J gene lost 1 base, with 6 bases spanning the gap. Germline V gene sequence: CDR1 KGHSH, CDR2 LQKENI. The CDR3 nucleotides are TGTGCCAGCTCACCGCGGGGGAACACTGAAGCTTTCTTT. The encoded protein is CASSPRGNTEAFF. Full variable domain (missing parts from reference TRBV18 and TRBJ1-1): NAGVMQNPRHLVRRRGQEARLRCSPMKGHSHVYWYRQLPEEGLKFMVYLQKENIIDESGMPKERFSAEFPKEGPSILRIQQVVRGDSAAYFCASSPRGNTEAFFGQGTRLTVV.

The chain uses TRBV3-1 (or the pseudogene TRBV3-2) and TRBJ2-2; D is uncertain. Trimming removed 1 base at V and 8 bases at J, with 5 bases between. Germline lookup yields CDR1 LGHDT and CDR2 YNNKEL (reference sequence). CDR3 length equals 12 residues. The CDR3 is CASSQGEGELFF. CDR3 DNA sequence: TGTGCCAGCAGCCAAGGAGAGGGGGAGCTGTTTTTT.

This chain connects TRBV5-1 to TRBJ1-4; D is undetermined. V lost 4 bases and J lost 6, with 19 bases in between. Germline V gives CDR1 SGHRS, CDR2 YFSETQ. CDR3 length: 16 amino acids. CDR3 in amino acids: CASSRFGGPGDEKLFF. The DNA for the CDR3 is TGCGCCAGCAGCCGGTTCGGAGGGCCCGGGGATGAAAAACTGTTTTTT.

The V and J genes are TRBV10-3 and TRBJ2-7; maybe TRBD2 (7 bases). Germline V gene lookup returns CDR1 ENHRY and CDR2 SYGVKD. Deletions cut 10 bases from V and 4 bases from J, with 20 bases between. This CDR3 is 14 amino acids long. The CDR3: CATRRWGGPYEQYF. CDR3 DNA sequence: TGTGCCACCCGGAGGTGGGGGGGGCCGTACGAGCAGTACTTC.

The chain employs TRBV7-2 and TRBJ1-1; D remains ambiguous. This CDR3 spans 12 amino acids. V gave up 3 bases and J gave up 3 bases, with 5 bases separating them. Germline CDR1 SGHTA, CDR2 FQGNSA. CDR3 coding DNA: TGTGCCAGCAGCTTCTCGGACACTGAAGCTTTCTTT. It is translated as CASSFSDTEAFF.

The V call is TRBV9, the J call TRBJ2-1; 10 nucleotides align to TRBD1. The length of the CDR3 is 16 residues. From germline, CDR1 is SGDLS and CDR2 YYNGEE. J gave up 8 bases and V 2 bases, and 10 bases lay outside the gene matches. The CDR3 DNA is TGTGCCAGCAGCGTCCACCGGGACAGGGGCTTGGATGAGCAGTTCTTC. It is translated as CASSVHRDRGLDEQFF.

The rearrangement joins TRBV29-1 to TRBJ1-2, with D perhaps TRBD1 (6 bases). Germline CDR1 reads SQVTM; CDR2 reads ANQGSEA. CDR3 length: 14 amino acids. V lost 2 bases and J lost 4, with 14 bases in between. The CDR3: CSVESAGAGYGYTF. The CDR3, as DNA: TGCAGCGTTGAATCGGCAGGGGCGGGCTATGGCTACACCTTC. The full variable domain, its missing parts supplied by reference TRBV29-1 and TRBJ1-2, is SAVISQKPSRDICQRGTSLTIQCQVDSQVTMMFWYRQQPGQSLTLIATANQGSEATYESGFVIDKFPISRPNLTFSTLTVSNMSPEDSSIYLCSVESAGAGYGYTFGSGTRLTVV.

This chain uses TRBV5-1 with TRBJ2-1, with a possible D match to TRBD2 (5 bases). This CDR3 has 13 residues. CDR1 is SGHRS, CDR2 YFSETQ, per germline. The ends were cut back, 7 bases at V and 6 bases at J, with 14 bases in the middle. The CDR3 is CASERVDSNEQFF. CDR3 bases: TGCGCCAGCGAGAGGGTAGATAGCAATGAGCAGTTCTTC. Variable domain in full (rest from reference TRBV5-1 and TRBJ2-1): KAGVTQTPRYLIKTRGQQVTLSCSPISGHRSVSWYQQTPGQGLQFLFEYFSETQRNKGNFPGRFSGRQFSNSRSEMNVSTLELGDSALYLCASERVDSNEQFFGPGTRLTVL.